Presented here are 19 T cell receptor beta chains from one specimen sequenced in a study of shared clonotypes between healthy human individuals. Assay used: immunoSEQ multiplex PCR; TCRdb lists only in-frame clones, some missing. The repertoire holds some 2,400,000 clones, with approximately 94% as singletons. Input material: naive CD4+ T cells sorted from blood. The subset here: CD45RA+ positively selected. The origin of the receptors is a man between 18 and 35 years old in good health.

The chain has TRBV11-2 and TRBJ2-3; D is undetermined. Trimming removed 1 base from V and 5 bases from J, with 7 bases in between. The CDR3 extends over 13 amino acids. CDR1 is SGHAT, CDR2 FQNNGV, per germline. The CDR3 sequence: CASSLAFLDTQYF. As DNA, the CDR3 is TGTGCCAGCAGCTTAGCATTCTTAGATACGCAGTATTTT.

Comments on this clone: Other DNA sequences in this specimen translate into the identical CDR3. CDR3 DNA sequence: TGCGCCAGCAGTGAGTCGAACCAGCCCCAGCATTTT. It yields the protein CASSESNQPQHF. The chain joins TRBV10-1 to TRBJ1-5, with D unclear. CDR1 and CDR2 (germline): WNHNN, SYGVQD (reference sequence). The CDR3 runs to 12 residues. Trimming removed 0 bases from V and 7 bases from J, with 4 bases in between.

J is TRBJ2-2 and V is TRBV5-8; D remains ambiguous. This CDR3 is 15 amino acids long. Looked up from germline, CDR1 is SGHTS and CDR2 is YDEGEE. V was trimmed by 3 bases and J by 5 bases, leaving 14 bases between them. CDR3 protein: CASSSKTGGTGELFF. CDR3 sequence (DNA): TGTGCCAGCAGCTCAAAAACGGGTGGAACCGGGGAGCTGTTTTTT.

The CDR3 sequence is CASSPPFSGLYNEQFF. The DNA of the CDR3 is TGTGCCAGCTCACCACCGTTTAGCGGCCTATATAATGAGCAGTTCTTC. This rearrangement joins TRBV18 to TRBJ2-1, with a weak D call TRBD2 (6 bases). Trimming stripped 0 bases from V and 7 bases from J, with 16 bases between. This CDR3 contains 16 residues. Per germline, CDR1 KGHSH and CDR2 LQKENI.

V usage is TRBV7-8 and J usage is TRBJ2-1; D may be TRBD1 (5 bases). Trimming left V 1 base short and J 6 bases short, with 13 bases between. Germline V gene data show CDR1 as SGHVS and CDR2 as FQNEAQ. This CDR3 region has 15 residues. CDR3 bases: TGTGCCAGCAGCTTAGACCCTAGAAGGGGCAATGAGCAGTTCTTC. It translates to CASSLDPRRGNEQFF. The complete variable domain, with remaining parts taken from reference TRBV7-8 and TRBJ2-1, reads GAGVSQSPRYKVAKRGQDVALRCDPISGHVSLFWYQQALGQGPEFLTYFQNEAQLDKSGLPSDRFFAERPEGSVSTLKIQRTQQEDSAVYLCASSLDPRRGNEQFFGPGTRLTVL.

The chain combines TRBV18 with TRBJ2-7; either TRBD1 or TRBD2 may supply D (5 bases each). The V end lost 3 bases, the J end lost 6 bases, and 9 bases lay between the germline ends. Germline-derived CDR1 and CDR2 are KGHSH and LQKENI. This CDR3 has 12 residues. This CDR3 reads CASSPGAGEQYF. The CDR3 bases are TGTGCCAGCTCACCCGGGGCGGGCGAGCAGTACTTC.

This chain uses TRBV7-2 with TRBJ2-1; 7 bases line up with TRBD2. V lost 8 bases, J lost 2 bases, and 9 bases stayed unmatched. Germline V gene sequence: CDR1 SGHTA, CDR2 FQGNSA. CDR3 length: 15 residues. CDR3 DNA: TGTGCCAGCCTGTGGGGGGGACTGGCCTACAATGAGCAGTTCTTC. This translates into CASLWGGLAYNEQFF.

The chain employs TRBV6-1 and TRBJ2-1; D is tentatively TRBD1 or TRBD2 (5 bases each). CDR1 is MNHNS and CDR2 is SASEGT in the germline V gene. Trimming pared 7 bases from V and 5 bases from J, leaving 15 bases between. This CDR3 is 14 amino acids long. The CDR3 DNA follows: TGTGCCAGCAATCGGCCCGGGACCCACAATGAGCAGTTCTTC. It is translated as CASNRPGTHNEQFF.

The chain employs TRBV6-1 and TRBJ1-3; D possibly corresponds to TRBD1 (5 bases). This CDR3 spans 18 amino acids. Germline assignment: CDR1 MNHNS and CDR2 SASEGT. V gave up 0 bases and J gave up 2 bases, with 17 bases separating them. The CDR3, as DNA: TGTGCCAGCAGTGAAGCGGGGGGGAGTAGGGTGGCTGGAAACACCATATATTTT. Amino acid sequence: CASSEAGGSRVAGNTIYF.

The rearrangement links TRBV5-4 to TRBJ2-3, with D perhaps TRBD2 (6 bases). CDR1 is SGHNT, CDR2 YYREEE, per germline (reference sequence). Trimming left V 4 bases short and J 6 bases short, with 21 bases between. The CDR3 has 16 amino acids. CDR3 sequence reads: CASSPPDPSEGDTQYF. The CDR3 bases are TGTGCCAGCAGCCCCCCCGACCCTAGCGAAGGGGATACGCAGTATTTT.

J is TRBJ1-1 and V is TRBV7-6; D may be TRBD1 (5 bases). Trimming took off 0 bases at V and 7 bases at J, with 15 bases between the two ends. Germline CDR1 and CDR2: SGHVS and FNYEAQ. The CDR3 contains 15 residues. This CDR3 reads CASSLAPRAGGEAFF. For the CDR3, the DNA is TGTGCCAGCAGCTTAGCGCCCAGGGCCGGAGGTGAAGCTTTCTTT.

The chain combines TRBV5-1 with TRBJ2-2; D not resolved. With 2 bases removed from V and 0 bases from J, the gap between germline ends came to 8 bases. CDR3 length equals 15 residues. Germline assignment: CDR1 SGHRS and CDR2 YFSETQ. Written as DNA, the CDR3 is TGCGCCAGCAGCTTTGAAGCAGCGAACACCGGGGAGCTGTTTTTT. It yields the protein CASSFEAANTGELFF.

Remarks on this clone: The same CDR3 also results from other DNA sequences found in this sample. The chain joins TRBV6-6 to TRBJ1-6; D not certain. Germline V CDR1 and CDR2: MNHNY, SVGAGI (reference sequence). The length of the CDR3 is 16 residues. V was trimmed by 0 bases and J by 3 bases, leaving 9 bases between them. The CDR3 loop reads CASSYSAANYNSPLHF. The DNA of the CDR3 is TGTGCCAGCAGTTACTCGGCAGCAAACTATAATTCACCCCTCCACTTT.

The chain links TRBV7-2 to TRBJ1-6, with 8 bases aligning to TRBD1. The V segment lost 3 bases and the J segment 5 bases; nucleotides outside the gene matches: 3. CDR1 and CDR2 from the germline V gene are SGHTA and FQGNSA. The CDR3 contains 15 residues. The CDR3 is CASSFQTGDNSPLHF. CDR3 DNA sequence: TGTGCCAGCAGCTTCCAGACAGGGGATAATTCACCCCTCCACTTT.

V is TRBV2 and J is TRBJ2-5; D is possibly TRBD2 (6 bases). Trimming took off 5 bases at V and 5 bases at J, with 18 bases between the two ends. Germline V gene data show CDR1 as SNHLY and CDR2 as FYNNEI. This CDR3 has 15 residues. The CDR3: CASSKGGGVRETQYF. DNA for the CDR3: TGTGCCAGCAGTAAGGGAGGCGGGGTGCGGGAGACCCAGTACTTC.

The rearrangement joins TRBV25-1 to TRBJ2-3; 8 bases match TRBD2. The germline V gene has CDR1 MGHDK and CDR2 SYGVNS. Germline trimming cut 3 bases from V and 4 bases from J; bases unmatched to any gene: 3. The CDR3 is made up of 14 amino acids. CDR3: CASSDAGGSDTQYF. The CDR3 DNA follows: TGTGCCAGCAGTGATGCGGGGGGCTCAGATACGCAGTATTTT. The whole variable domain, filled in from reference TRBV25-1 and TRBJ2-3, reads EADIYQTPRYLVIGTGKKITLECSQTMGHDKMYWYQQDPGMELHLIHYSYGVNSTEKGDLSSESTVSRIRTEHFPLTLESARPSHTSQYLCASSDAGGSDTQYFGPGTRLTVL.

CDR3 amino acids: CASSDPPMFYEQYF. CDR3 nucleotides: TGTGCCAGCAGTGATCCCCCGATGTTCTACGAGCAGTACTTC. The chain combines TRBV6-1 with TRBJ2-7; D not certain. CDR1 and CDR2 (germline): MNHNS, SASEGT. The CDR3 extends over 14 amino acids. V lost 3 bases and J 3 bases, leaving 12 bases between the germline ends.

The chain recombines TRBV7-9 with TRBJ2-7; D perhaps matches TRBD1 (6 bases). Germline V gives CDR1 SEHNR, CDR2 FQNEAQ (reference sequence). The V end lost 5 bases, the J end lost 5 bases, and 16 bases lay between the germline ends. This CDR3 has 14 amino acids. This CDR3 reads CASSPAARGNEQYF. DNA for the CDR3: TGTGCCAGCAGCCCCGCCGCGAGGGGGAACGAGCAGTACTTC.

The chain carries TRBV15 and TRBJ2-5; D is perhaps TRBD1 (6 bases). The CDR3 is made up of 12 amino acids. Trimming stripped 8 bases from V and 9 bases from J, with 16 bases between. In germline, CDR1 is LNHNV, CDR2 YYDKDF (reference sequence). The CDR3 DNA reads as TGTGCCACCGAGCCGGATGAGGGGGCCCAGTACTTC. Translation gives CATEPDEGAQYF.